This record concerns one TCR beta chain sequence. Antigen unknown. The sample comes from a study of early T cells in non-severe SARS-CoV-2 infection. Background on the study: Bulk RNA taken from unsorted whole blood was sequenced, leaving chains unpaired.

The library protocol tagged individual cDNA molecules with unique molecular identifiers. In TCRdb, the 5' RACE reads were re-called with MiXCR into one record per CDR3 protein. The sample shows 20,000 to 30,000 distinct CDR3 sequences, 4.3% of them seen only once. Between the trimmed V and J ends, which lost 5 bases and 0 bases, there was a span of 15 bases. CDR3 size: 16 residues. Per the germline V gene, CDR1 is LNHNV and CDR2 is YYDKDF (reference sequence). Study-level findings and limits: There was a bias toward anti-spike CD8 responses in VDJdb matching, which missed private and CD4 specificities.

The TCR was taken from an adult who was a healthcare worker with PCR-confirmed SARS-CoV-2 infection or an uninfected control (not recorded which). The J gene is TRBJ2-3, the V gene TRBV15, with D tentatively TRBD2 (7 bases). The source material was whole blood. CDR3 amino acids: CATSPGGGLSTDTQYF. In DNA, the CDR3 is TGTGCCACCAGCCCTGGGGGGGGGCTAAGCACAGATACGCAGTATTTT.